The 27 T cell receptor beta chains given below trace back to one sample, sequenced in a study of T cell repertoires in cytomegalovirus infection. TCRdb reanalysed the reads using MiXCR and keeps one entry per CDR3 protein. The sample holds 550,000 to 700,000 distinct CDR3 sequences, under 45% seen once. No antigen has been assigned to these receptors. Specimen: cultured PBMCs, collected from culture after CMV antigen stimulation. The source is a human donor in good health (CMV status not recorded). Some clones in this sample may be carry-over from other donors' samples.

This clonotype was detected many times. V and J are TRBV20-1 and TRBJ1-6; maybe TRBD1 (6 bases). The CDR3 has 16 residues. CDR1 is DFQATT and CDR2 is SNEGSKA in the germline V gene (reference sequence). The V gene lost 3 bases and the J gene lost 6 bases, with 18 bases spanning the gap. The CDR3 loop reads CSARAVTGLSNSPLHF. The CDR3 DNA sequence: TGCAGTGCTAGGGCCGTTACAGGGTTGAGTAATTCACCCCTCCACTTT.

The gene calls are TRBV12-5 and TRBJ2-1, with D unclear. The CDR3 is 13 amino acids. Germline CDR1 reads LGHNT; CDR2 reads FRNRAP. Trimming cost V 0 bases and J 6 bases, with 6 bases left between them. In DNA form, the CDR3 reads TGTGCTAGTGGTTTGGTACGAGTCAATGAGCAGTTCTTC. This codes for CASGLVRVNEQFF.

This clonotype was observed a handful of times. The chain is built from TRBV7-2 and TRBJ1-1, with D possibly being TRBD1 (5 bases). V lost 5 bases and J 5 bases, leaving 15 bases between the germline ends. The CDR3 runs to 14 residues. The germline V gene encodes CDR1 SGHTA and CDR2 FQGNSA. The CDR3 protein is CASSPRSGGTEAFF. CDR3 DNA: TGTGCCAGCAGCCCAAGATCTGGGGGGACTGAAGCTTTCTTT.

This clonotype turned up a few times. V is TRBV2 and J is TRBJ2-5; 10 bases are shared with TRBD2. Germline V CDR1 and CDR2: SNHLY, FYNNEI. The CDR3 contains 15 residues. The V segment lost 5 bases and the J segment 5 bases; nucleotides outside the gene matches: 8. CDR3 region: CASSSSGGAFETQYF. The CDR3 DNA follows: TGTGCCAGCAGTTCCAGCGGGGGGGCCTTCGAGACCCAGTACTTC.

The J gene is TRBJ2-1, the V gene TRBV19; D gene ambiguous. This CDR3 has 15 residues. V was clipped by 3 bases and J by 4 bases, with 13 bases between them. Germline values: CDR1 LNHDA, CDR2 SQIVND (reference sequence). The CDR3 sequence is CASSIPGRGYNEQFF. In nucleotides, the CDR3 is TGTGCCAGTAGTATTCCCGGCCGTGGATACAATGAGCAGTTCTTC.

The rearrangement links TRBV12-3 or TRBV12-4 to TRBJ1-1; D ambiguous. The V end was cut by 6 bases, the J end by 7 bases, with 9 bases between. CDR3 length equals 11 residues. The DNA for the CDR3 is TGTGCCAGCAGCCCGTGGGGTGAAGCTTTCTTT. Protein product: CASSPWGEAFF.

This clonotype was counted only a few times. The CDR3 sequence is CASSFWNIQYF. DNA of the CDR3: TGTGCCAGCAGTTTTTGGAACATTCAGTACTTC. The V and J genes are TRBV28 and TRBJ2-4; no definite D call. The germline V gene has CDR1 MDHEN and CDR2 SYDVKM. The CDR3 consists of 11 residues. V dropped 3 bases and J dropped 7 bases, with 4 bases sitting between them.

This chain uses TRBV6-6 with TRBJ2-7, with 9 bases that match TRBD1. Trimming removed 0 bases from V and 6 bases from J; junction bases left unmatched: 6. The CDR3 covers 15 residues. Germline CDR1 and CDR2: MNHNY and SVGAGI (reference sequence). CDR3 DNA: TGTGCCAGCAGTTACTCCGGGGGACAGGGCTCCGAGCAGTACTTC. This encodes CASSYSGGQGSEQYF.

The gene calls are TRBV7-2 and TRBJ2-5; perhaps TRBD2 as D (7 bases). CDR1 and CDR2 from the germline V gene are SGHTA and FQGNSA. CDR3 length: 15 residues. The V and J ends lost 3 bases and 3 bases respectively, with 14 bases between them. CDR3 loop: CASSFWAGAKETQYF. The DNA of the CDR3 is TGTGCCAGCAGCTTTTGGGCGGGGGCCAAAGAGACCCAGTACTTC.

This clonotype has more than one count but fewer than ten. The V call is TRBV7-9, the J call TRBJ1-5; TRBD1 matches 7 bases. Per germline, CDR1 SEHNR and CDR2 FQNEAQ (reference sequence). The ends lost 5 bases at V and 2 bases at J; junction bases unmatched: 6. This CDR3 is built from 15 residues. The CDR3 reads CASSDTGTGNQPQHF. CDR3 DNA sequence: TGTGCCAGCAGCGACACCGGGACAGGCAATCAGCCCCAGCATTTT.

This clonotype was counted between two and nine times. This chain connects TRBV29-1 to TRBJ2-7, with 10 bases that match TRBD1. Germline CDR1 reads SQVTM; CDR2 reads ANQGSEA. The trim removed 3 bases at V and 6 bases at J, leaving 2 bases unmatched. The CDR3 has 12 residues. The CDR3, as DNA: TGCAGCGTTGAGGGACAGGGGCGCGAGCAGTACTTC. Amino acids: CSVEGQGREQYF.

This chain joins TRBV2 and TRBJ1-1; D possibly corresponds to TRBD1 (6 bases). The CDR3 loop spans 14 amino acids. CDR1 is SNHLY and CDR2 is FYNNEI in the germline V gene. Trimming left V 6 bases short and J 1 base short, with 12 bases between. CDR3 sequence: CASRLGRGNTEAFF. The DNA of the CDR3 is TGTGCCAGCAGGCTTGGCAGGGGGAACACTGAAGCTTTCTTT.

This clonotype was observed a handful of times. The rearrangement links TRBV5-4 to TRBJ2-3; D perhaps matches TRBD2 (5 bases). V was shortened by 3 bases and J by 3 bases, with 8 bases between the two germline ends. The CDR3 is made up of 13 amino acids. The germline V gene has CDR1 SGHNT and CDR2 YYREEE (reference sequence). The CDR3 nucleotides are TGTGCCAGCAGCTCTAGGACTACAGATACGCAGTATTTT. It is translated as CASSSRTTDTQYF.

The sample holds a few counts of this clonotype. The chain couples TRBV7-8 to TRBJ2-7; 8 bases fit TRBD2. CDR3 length: 17 amino acids. J lost 0 bases, V lost 0 bases, and 7 bases had no gene match. Germline CDR1 and CDR2: SGHVS and FQNEAQ. The CDR3: CASSLAGREASSYEQYF. For the CDR3, the DNA is TGTGCCAGCAGCTTAGCGGGGCGGGAGGCCAGCTCCTACGAGCAGTACTTC.

CDR3 in DNA: TGTGCCAGCAGCTCCCGACGGGGGGATAAAGGTGAGCAGTTCTTC. Translation gives CASSSRRGDKGEQFF. The chain uses TRBV7-2 and TRBJ2-1, with 7 bases lining up with TRBD2. This CDR3 spans 15 amino acids. Germline V CDR1 and CDR2: SGHTA, FQGNSA. J was trimmed by 9 bases and V by 4 bases; bases with no gene match: 12.

This clonotype was found a few times. J is TRBJ1-6 and V is TRBV4-1, with unresolved D. V dropped 1 base and J dropped 5 bases, with 15 bases sitting between them. The CDR3 is 17 amino acids. Germline V lookup: CDR1 MGHRA, CDR2 YSYEKL. The CDR3, as DNA: TGCGCCAGCAGCCAAGTAGGGCCACCCCTCCATAATTCACCCCTCCACTTT. This encodes CASSQVGPPLHNSPLHF.

This chain joins TRBV5-4 and TRBJ2-7; D ambiguous. V shed 0 bases and J shed 2 bases, with 6 bases lying between them. The CDR3 loop spans 13 amino acids. Germline lookup yields CDR1 SGHNT and CDR2 YYREEE (reference sequence). The CDR3 loop is CASSLDNTYEQYF. Written as DNA, the CDR3 is TGTGCCAGCAGCTTGGACAACACCTACGAGCAGTACTTC.

CDR3: CSARPVNEQFF. CDR3 nucleotide sequence: TGCAGTGCTAGACCCGTCAATGAGCAGTTCTTC. The chain has TRBV20-1 and TRBJ2-1; unclear D gene. The CDR3 covers 11 residues. Trimming took 2 bases from V and 6 from J, leaving 5 bases between them. Germline V lookup: CDR1 DFQATT, CDR2 SNEGSKA (reference sequence).

This clonotype has just a few counts. The V gene is TRBV28, the J gene TRBJ1-5; D is ambiguous. This CDR3 is 18 amino acids long. V dropped 7 bases and J dropped 0 bases, with 22 bases sitting between them. CDR1 is MDHEN, CDR2 SYDVKM, per germline. The CDR3 here is CASTSPGPTAYSNQPQHF. Here the CDR3 DNA reads TGTGCCAGCACCTCCCCCGGCCCGACCGCTTATAGCAATCAGCCCCAGCATTTT.

V gene TRBV19 combines with J gene TRBJ2-7; 9 bases match TRBD1. Per germline, CDR1 LNHDA and CDR2 SQIVND (reference sequence). Losses at the gene ends were 8 bases for V and 6 bases for J; bases not matched to a gene: 8. CDR3 size: 13 residues. CDR3 residues: CASGPTGGSEQYF. Here the CDR3 DNA reads TGTGCCAGTGGACCGACAGGGGGGTCCGAGCAGTACTTC.

This chain connects TRBV7-9 to TRBJ1-6, with 10 bases that match TRBD1. The CDR3 consists of 18 residues. Germline values: CDR1 SEHNR, CDR2 FQNEAQ (reference sequence). V was clipped by 5 bases and J by 2 bases; unmatched bases: 9. The CDR3 is CASSLMGQGFTYNSPLHF. The CDR3 region has the DNA TGTGCCAGCAGCCTAATGGGACAGGGGTTCACCTATAATTCACCCCTCCACTTT.

This rearrangement joins TRBV12-3 or TRBV12-4 to TRBJ2-3, with 15 bases matching TRBD2. This CDR3 contains 16 residues. The trim removed 6 bases at V and 8 bases at J, leaving 9 bases unmatched. CDR3 coding DNA: TGTGCCAGCAGGCCGGGACTAGCGGGAGGATATGGTACGCAGTATTTT. Its protein product is CASRPGLAGGYGTQYF.

This chain connects TRBV7-8 to TRBJ2-2; D remains unclear. This CDR3 has 16 residues. V was cut by 5 bases and J by 8 bases, with 21 bases left in between. Germline CDR1 is SGHVS and CDR2 is FQNEAQ. CDR3 loop: CASSLQPLPSGGELFF. CDR3 in DNA: TGTGCCAGCAGCCTCCAGCCGCTCCCGAGTGGAGGGGAGCTGTTTTTT.

V gene TRBV18 combines with J gene TRBJ1-1, with TRBD1 as a possible D gene (5 bases). CDR1 KGHSH and CDR2 LQKENI come from the germline V gene. The CDR3 is made up of 13 amino acids. The ends were cut back, 4 bases at V and 3 bases at J, with 9 bases in the middle. The chain's CDR3 is CASSHDSHTEAFF. CDR3 nucleotides: TGTGCCAGCTCACATGACAGCCACACTGAAGCTTTCTTT.

The table lists this clonotype with a few counts. The gene calls are TRBV7-2 and TRBJ2-3, with 7 bases identical to TRBD2. The ends lost 5 bases at V and 1 base at J; junction bases unmatched: 6. Germline CDR1 SGHTA, CDR2 FQGNSA. This CDR3 is built from 15 residues. Here the CDR3 DNA reads TGTGCCAGCAGCCCTAGCGGATCGCGCACAGATACGCAGTATTTT. This encodes CASSPSGSRTDTQYF.

This clonotype was picked up one time. The chain links TRBV7-6 to TRBJ2-5; the match to TRBD2 covers 9 bases. V trimming: 3 bases; J trimming: 5 bases; junction bases outside the gene matches: 10. The germline CDR1 and CDR2 sequences are SGHVS and FNYEAQ. This CDR3 comprises 16 residues. The CDR3 nucleotides read TGTGCCAGCAGCTTCGGCGGGAGGGTGGAGTCGGAGACCCAGTACTTC. Translated: CASSFGGRVESETQYF.

The chain combines TRBV15 with TRBJ2-1, with 8 bases matching TRBD2. This CDR3 contains 17 residues. The germline gives CDR1 LNHNV, CDR2 YYDKDF (reference sequence). Germline trimming cut 3 bases from V and 6 bases from J; bases unmatched to any gene: 13. The CDR3 DNA is TGTGCCACCAGCAGCAAACCCGGGACTAGGGGTACCAATGAGCAGTTCTTC. Its protein product is CATSSKPGTRGTNEQFF.